The sequence of this T cell receptor (beta chain) was determined in a study of Ad26.COV2.S vaccination and SARS-CoV-2 variants. The treatment denotes: some 19 received Ad26.COV2.S at low or high dose, single or two shots; about 5 received placebo; per-sample allocation not given. Sampling took place 63 days after the first vaccine or placebo injection. Here immunoSEQ multiplex PCR was the method, and the copy in TCRdb shows in-frame clones only, minus some. The profile shows about 350,000 clones, 65% to 90% of them singletons. CDR1 SEHNR and CDR2 FQNEAQ come from the germline V gene (reference sequence). V was clipped by 5 bases and J by 0 bases, with 16 bases between them. The CDR3 extends over 16 amino acids.

This chain joins TRBV7-9 and TRBJ1-1, with D unresolved. The material sequenced was peripheral blood, taken in a trial of Ad26.COV2.S vaccine versus placebo. This clonotype was obtained from a person between 18 and 60 years old who received the Ad26.COV2.S COVID-19 vaccine or a placebo. CDR3 region: CASSPLRGTMNTEAFF. CDR3 nucleotides: TGTGCCAGCAGCCCCTTGCGGGGTACCATGAACACTGAAGCTTTCTTT.